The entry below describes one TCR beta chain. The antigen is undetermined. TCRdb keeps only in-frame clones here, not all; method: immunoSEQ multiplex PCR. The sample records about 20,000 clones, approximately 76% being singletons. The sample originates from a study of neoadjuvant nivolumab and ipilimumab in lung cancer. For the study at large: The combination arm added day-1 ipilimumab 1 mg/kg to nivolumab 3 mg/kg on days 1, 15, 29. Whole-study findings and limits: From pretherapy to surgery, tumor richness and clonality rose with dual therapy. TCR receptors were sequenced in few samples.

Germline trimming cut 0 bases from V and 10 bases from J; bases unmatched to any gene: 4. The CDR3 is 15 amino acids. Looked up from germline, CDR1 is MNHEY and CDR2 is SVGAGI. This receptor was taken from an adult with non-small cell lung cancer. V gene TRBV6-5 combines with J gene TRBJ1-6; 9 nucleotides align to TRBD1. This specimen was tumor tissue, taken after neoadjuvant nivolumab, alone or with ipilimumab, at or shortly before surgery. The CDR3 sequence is CASSYSTGGESPLHF. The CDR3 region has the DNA TGTGCCAGCAGTTACTCGACAGGGGGGGAATCACCCCTCCACTTT.